One sample yielded the 20 T cell receptor beta chains listed below, sequenced in a study of PD-L1 blockade in urothelial cancer. Generated by immunoSEQ multiplex PCR, the TCRdb table keeps only in-frame clones and is missing some. The data show 50,000 or so clones, with around 79% seen just once and less than 5% held by the top ten. Noted time point: pretreatment peripheral blood. Here the sequenced sample was PBMCs, taken around atezolizumab (anti-PD-L1) treatment. The receptors stem from a man in his 70s with urothelial cancer.

The chain links TRBV6-5 to TRBJ2-7; D is possibly TRBD1 (5 bases). V lost 0 bases and J lost 1, with 7 bases in between. The CDR3 extends over 14 amino acids. Germline V CDR1 and CDR2: MNHEY, SVGAGI. The CDR3 nucleotides are TGTGCCAGCAGTTACTCAGGACAATCCTACGAGCAGTACTTC. This gives the protein CASSYSGQSYEQYF.

The V gene is TRBV15, the J gene TRBJ2-7, with TRBD1 matching over 8 bases. The V segment lost 0 bases and the J segment 6 bases; nucleotides outside the gene matches: 7. The CDR3 is 15 amino acids. Looked up from germline, CDR1 is LNHNV and CDR2 is YYDKDF (reference sequence). CDR3 sequence reads: CATSRDRTTGGEQYF. In nucleotides, the CDR3 is TGTGCCACCAGCAGAGACCGGACCACAGGGGGCGAGCAGTACTTC.

This clone turned up a few times. The J gene is TRBJ1-5, the V gene TRBV19; weak D call: TRBD1 (6 bases). The germline V and J ends were trimmed by 3 bases and 6 bases, with 21 bases remaining between them. CDR1 and CDR2 from the germline V gene are LNHDA and SQIVND (reference sequence). This CDR3 comprises 17 residues. CDR3 DNA: TGTGCCAGTAGTATTCGGAACGACAGGTTTAGTCTTCAGCCCCAGCATTTT. Translating it yields CASSIRNDRFSLQPQHF.

This clone has only one observation. The chain couples TRBV11-3 to TRBJ2-2; 10 positions agree with TRBD1. Germline CDR1 reads SGHNT; CDR2 reads YENEEA. J was trimmed by 2 bases and V by 5 bases; bases with no gene match: 8. The CDR3 sequence is 17 residues long. The CDR3 loop reads CASSQRDRGLNTGELFF. The CDR3 DNA sequence: TGTGCCAGCAGCCAAAGGGACAGGGGTCTTAACACCGGGGAGCTGTTTTTT.

The rearrangement uses TRBV4-1 and TRBJ1-1; maybe TRBD1 (5 bases). V was shortened by 4 bases and J by 0 bases, with 9 bases between the two germline ends. The CDR3 spans 14 residues. The germline gives CDR1 MGHRA, CDR2 YSYEKL. CDR3 sequence reads: CASSLPTVNTEAFF. CDR3 in DNA: TGCGCCAGCAGCCTTCCGACAGTGAACACTGAAGCTTTCTTT.

The chain has TRBV4-2 and TRBJ2-1; D not certain. This CDR3 spans 15 amino acids. V was clipped by 3 bases and J by 2 bases, with 11 bases between them. The germline CDR1 and CDR2 sequences are LGHNA and YNFKEQ. In DNA, the CDR3 is TGTGCCAGCAGCCAGTTGGAAACTACCTACAATGAGCAGTTCTTC. Translating gives CASSQLETTYNEQFF.

CDR3 sequence reads: CASSFFRAAKNIQYF. The CDR3 DNA sequence: TGTGCCAGCAGTTTTTTCAGGGCGGCCAAAAACATTCAGTACTTC. V is TRBV28 and J is TRBJ2-4, with D maybe TRBD1 (5 bases). V lost 3 bases and J lost 1, with 10 bases in between. Germline CDR1 reads MDHEN; CDR2 reads SYDVKM. The CDR3 has 15 amino acids.

The chain couples TRBV11-3 to TRBJ2-7; 8 nucleotides match TRBD2. The CDR3 has 18 residues. Germline assignment: CDR1 SGHNT and CDR2 YENEEA. Germline trimming cut 5 bases from V and 4 bases from J; bases unmatched to any gene: 19. In DNA, the CDR3 is TGTGCCAGCAGCGAACGCGGGGGGAGACGGGGGGCCCAATACGAGCAGTACTTC. Translated, it gives CASSERGGRRGAQYEQYF.

This clone has just one count. The V call is TRBV18, the J call TRBJ2-1, with a possible D match to TRBD2 (6 bases). CDR3 length: 16 amino acids. Germline V gene lookup returns CDR1 KGHSH and CDR2 LQKENI. The ends were cut back, 3 bases at V and 7 bases at J, with 19 bases in the middle. CDR3 region: CASSPGTAGLGNEQFF. The CDR3 nucleotides read TGTGCCAGCTCACCCGGGACCGCGGGATTAGGAAATGAGCAGTTCTTC.

Sample share makes this clone medium-sized. The chain recombines TRBV7-2 with TRBJ1-4, with D maybe TRBD1 (6 bases). With 4 bases removed from V and 7 bases from J, the gap between germline ends came to 16 bases. The CDR3 totals 15 residues. In germline, CDR1 is SGHTA, CDR2 FQGNSA. In DNA, the CDR3 is TGTGCCAGCAGCTCCCAGGGGAGAATAGGTGAAAAACTGTTTTTT. Translated, it gives CASSSQGRIGEKLFF.

The J gene is TRBJ1-4, the V gene TRBV7-2, with TRBD1 as a possible D gene (6 bases). Germline CDR1 SGHTA, CDR2 FQGNSA. The germline V and J ends were trimmed by 5 bases and 7 bases, with 17 bases remaining between them. This CDR3 is built from 15 residues. CDR3 region: CASSQSGTSLEKLFF. Here the CDR3 DNA reads TGTGCCAGCAGCCAGAGCGGGACAAGCCTTGAAAAACTGTTTTTT.

This clone appeared a single time. The rearrangement links TRBV10-3 to TRBJ2-3, with 10 positions matching TRBD1. The CDR3 spans 15 residues. Looked up from germline, CDR1 is ENHRY and CDR2 is SYGVKD. Trimming cost V 5 bases and J 4 bases; bases outside gene matches: 6. CDR3 bases: TGTGCCATCAGTTACCGGGACAGGGGAGCAGATACGCAGTATTTT. It translates to CAISYRDRGADTQYF.

The chain combines TRBV6-1 with TRBJ1-5, with 7 bases identical to TRBD1. The germline gives CDR1 MNHNS, CDR2 SASEGT. The V and J ends lost 3 bases and 3 bases, in that order; junction bases with no gene match: 5. CDR3 length equals 15 residues. The CDR3 protein is CASSELQGLNQPQHF. The DNA for the CDR3 is TGTGCCAGCAGTGAGTTACAGGGGCTCAATCAGCCCCAGCATTTT.

The J gene is TRBJ2-3, the V gene TRBV5-1; possible D gene TRBD2, 5 bases. The germline V gene has CDR1 SGHRS and CDR2 YFSETQ. This CDR3 comprises 12 residues. Trimming took off 5 bases at V and 14 bases at J, with 18 bases between the two ends. The CDR3 loop reads CASRETGDTRYF. Here the CDR3 DNA reads TGCGCCAGCAGAGAAACCGGGGATACGAGGTATTTT.

This sequence joins TRBV7-2 and TRBJ1-5; the match to TRBD1 covers 7 bases. Germline V gene lookup returns CDR1 SGHTA and CDR2 FQGNSA. The V and J ends lost 0 bases and 6 bases, in that order; junction bases with no gene match: 14. CDR3 length equals 18 residues. CDR3 amino acids: CASSLAPPRTGGGQPQHF. The DNA for the CDR3 is TGTGCCAGCAGCTTAGCTCCCCCTAGGACAGGTGGTGGTCAGCCCCAGCATTTT. Full variable domain (outside the CDR3, taken from reference TRBV7-2 and TRBJ1-5): GAGVSQSPSNKVTEKGKDVELRCDPISGHTALYWYRQSLGQGLEFLIYFQGNSAPDKSGLPSDRFSAERTGGSVSTLTIQRTQQEDSAVYLCASSLAPPRTGGGQPQHFGDGTRLSIL.

This clone was counted a single time. This chain links TRBV11-2 with TRBJ2-3; D gene ambiguous. V lost 0 bases and J lost 6, with 7 bases in between. Germline CDR1 is SGHAT and CDR2 is FQNNGV. This CDR3 is 13 amino acids long. The CDR3 is CASSLDRRDTQYF. CDR3 nucleotides: TGTGCCAGCAGCTTAGATCGGCGGGATACGCAGTATTTT.

The chain recombines TRBV27 with TRBJ2-5; 7 bases agree with TRBD2. This CDR3 spans 14 amino acids. Germline assignment: CDR1 MNHEY and CDR2 SMNVEV (reference sequence). Unmatched junction bases numbered 1, after V lost 0 bases and J lost 3 bases. This CDR3 is CASSLSGGEETQYF. CDR3 nucleotide sequence: TGTGCCAGCAGTTTATCGGGGGGGGAAGAGACCCAGTACTTC.

The rearrangement links TRBV5-1 to TRBJ2-2; no firm D call. The length of the CDR3 is 15 residues. The ends were cut back, 0 bases at V and 4 bases at J, with 10 bases in the middle. In germline, CDR1 is SGHRS, CDR2 YFSETQ. The CDR3 region is CASSLEASGTGELFF. DNA for the CDR3: TGCGCCAGCAGCTTGGAGGCCTCGGGCACCGGGGAGCTGTTTTTT.

The sample holds a few counts of this clone. Other DNA sequences within the sample encode an identical CDR3. The genes are TRBV29-1 and TRBJ1-1; 9 bases map to TRBD1. Per the germline V gene, CDR1 is SQVTM and CDR2 is ANQGSEA. Unmatched junction bases numbered 1, after V lost 7 bases and J lost 1 base. The CDR3 totals 12 residues. CDR3 sequence reads: CSATGGNTEAFF. CDR3 bases: TGCAGCGCGACAGGGGGGAACACTGAAGCTTTCTTT.

This clone has more than one count but fewer than ten. The genes are TRBV28 and TRBJ1-6; 7 positions match TRBD1. Germline V lookup: CDR1 MDHEN, CDR2 SYDVKM. This CDR3 is built from 14 residues. Trimming removed 6 bases from V and 5 bases from J; junction bases left unmatched: 4. The CDR3 nucleotides read TGTGCCAGCAGAAAACAGGGGAATAATTCACCCCTCCACTTT. Translation: CASRKQGNNSPLHF.